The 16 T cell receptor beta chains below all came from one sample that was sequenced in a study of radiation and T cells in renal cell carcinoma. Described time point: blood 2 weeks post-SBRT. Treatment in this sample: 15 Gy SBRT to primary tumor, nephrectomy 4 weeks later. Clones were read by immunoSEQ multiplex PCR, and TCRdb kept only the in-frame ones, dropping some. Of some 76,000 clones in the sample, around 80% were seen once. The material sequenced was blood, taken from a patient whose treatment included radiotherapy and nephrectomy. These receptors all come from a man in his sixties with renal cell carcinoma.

The CDR3 protein is CASSPGTAYNEQFF. The DNA for the CDR3 is TGTGCCAGCAGTCCGGGGACAGCCTACAATGAGCAGTTCTTC. The chain employs TRBV28 and TRBJ2-1, with TRBD1 matching 7 bases. The CDR3 is 14 amino acids. Germline CDR1 reads MDHEN; CDR2 reads SYDVKM. Trimming cost V 5 bases and J 2 bases; bases outside gene matches: 3.

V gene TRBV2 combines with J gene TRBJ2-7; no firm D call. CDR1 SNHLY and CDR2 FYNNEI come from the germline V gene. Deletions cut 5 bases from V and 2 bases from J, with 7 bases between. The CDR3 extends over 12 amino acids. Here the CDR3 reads CASSSEAYEQYF. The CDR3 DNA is TGTGCCAGCAGTTCTGAGGCCTACGAGCAGTACTTC.

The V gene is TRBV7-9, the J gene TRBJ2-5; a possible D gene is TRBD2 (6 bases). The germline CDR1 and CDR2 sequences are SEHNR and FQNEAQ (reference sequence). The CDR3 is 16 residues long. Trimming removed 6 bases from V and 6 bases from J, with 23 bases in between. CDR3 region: CASSPRRTGAGQTQYF. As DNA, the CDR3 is TGTGCCAGCAGTCCCCGACGAACAGGCGCGGGGCAGACCCAGTACTTC.

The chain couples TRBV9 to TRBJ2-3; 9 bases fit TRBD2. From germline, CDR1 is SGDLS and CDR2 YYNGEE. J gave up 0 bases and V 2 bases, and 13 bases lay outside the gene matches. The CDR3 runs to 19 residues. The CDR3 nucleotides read TGTGCCAGCAGCGTCGGGGTGGCTAGCGGGGTGTTTAGCACAGATACGCAGTATTTT. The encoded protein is CASSVGVASGVFSTDTQYF.

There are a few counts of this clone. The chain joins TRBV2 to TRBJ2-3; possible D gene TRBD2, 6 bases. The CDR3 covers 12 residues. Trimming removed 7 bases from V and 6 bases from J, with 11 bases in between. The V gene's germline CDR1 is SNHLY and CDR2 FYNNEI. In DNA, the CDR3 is TGTGCCAGCATCTATGGGGGGGATACGCAGTATTTT. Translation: CASIYGGDTQYF.

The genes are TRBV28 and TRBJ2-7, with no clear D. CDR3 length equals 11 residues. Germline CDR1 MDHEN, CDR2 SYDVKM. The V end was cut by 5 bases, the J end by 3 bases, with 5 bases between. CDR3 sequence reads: CASSPNYEQYF. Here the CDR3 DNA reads TGTGCCAGCAGTCCCAACTACGAGCAGTACTTC.

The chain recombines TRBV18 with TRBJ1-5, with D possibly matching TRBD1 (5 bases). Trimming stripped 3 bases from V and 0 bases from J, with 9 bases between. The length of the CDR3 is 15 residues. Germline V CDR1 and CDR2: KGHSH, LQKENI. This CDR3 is CASSPGTSSNQPQHF. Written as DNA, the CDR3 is TGTGCCAGCTCACCGGGGACCTCTAGCAATCAGCCCCAGCATTTT.

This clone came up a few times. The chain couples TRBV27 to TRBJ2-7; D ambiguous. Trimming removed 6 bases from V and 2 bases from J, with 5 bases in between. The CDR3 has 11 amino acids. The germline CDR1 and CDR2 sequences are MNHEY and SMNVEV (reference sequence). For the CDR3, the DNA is TGTGCCAGCAGCCCCACCTACGAGCAGTACTTC. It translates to CASSPTYEQYF.

DNA of the CDR3: TGCAGCGTTGGCTCGACCACAGATACGCAGTATTTT. Translated, it gives CSVGSTTDTQYF. J is TRBJ2-3 and V is TRBV29-1; no clear D gene. V shed 4 bases and J shed 2 bases, with 7 bases lying between them. The germline CDR1 and CDR2 sequences are SQVTM and ANQGSEA. The CDR3 consists of 12 residues.

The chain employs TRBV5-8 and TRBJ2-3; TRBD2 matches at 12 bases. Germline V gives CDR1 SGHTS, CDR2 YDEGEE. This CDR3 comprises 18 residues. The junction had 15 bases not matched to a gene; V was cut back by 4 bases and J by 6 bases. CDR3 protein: CASSPGTSGLPRRDTQYF. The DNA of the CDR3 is TGTGCCAGCAGCCCCGGGACTAGCGGGCTCCCACGTAGGGATACGCAGTATTTT.

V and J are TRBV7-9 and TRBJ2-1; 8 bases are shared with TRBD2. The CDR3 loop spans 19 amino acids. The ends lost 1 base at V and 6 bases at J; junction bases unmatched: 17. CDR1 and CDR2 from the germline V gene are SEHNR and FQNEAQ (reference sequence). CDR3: CASSLGSFRGGRTGNEQFF. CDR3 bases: TGTGCCAGCAGCTTAGGAAGCTTTCGGGGCGGGAGGACGGGCAATGAGCAGTTCTTC.

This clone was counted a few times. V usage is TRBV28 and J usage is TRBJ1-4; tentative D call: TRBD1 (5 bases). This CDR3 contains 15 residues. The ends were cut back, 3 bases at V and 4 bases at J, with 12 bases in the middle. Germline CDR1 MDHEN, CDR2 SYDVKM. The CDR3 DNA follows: TGTGCCAGCAGTTTCGGAGGGGCTCGTAATGAAAAACTGTTTTTT. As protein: CASSFGGARNEKLFF. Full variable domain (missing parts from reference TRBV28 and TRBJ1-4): DVKVTQSSRYLVKRTGEKVFLECVQDMDHENMFWYRQDPGLGLRLIYFSYDVKMKEKGDIPEGYSVSREKKERFSLILESASTNQTSMYLCASSFGGARNEKLFFGSGTQLSVL.

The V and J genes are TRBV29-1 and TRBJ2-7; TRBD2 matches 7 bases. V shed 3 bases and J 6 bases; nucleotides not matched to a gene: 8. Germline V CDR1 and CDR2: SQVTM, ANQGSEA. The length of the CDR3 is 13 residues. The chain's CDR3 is CSVEGGRIGEQYF. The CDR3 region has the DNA TGCAGCGTTGAGGGCGGGAGAATCGGCGAGCAGTACTTC.

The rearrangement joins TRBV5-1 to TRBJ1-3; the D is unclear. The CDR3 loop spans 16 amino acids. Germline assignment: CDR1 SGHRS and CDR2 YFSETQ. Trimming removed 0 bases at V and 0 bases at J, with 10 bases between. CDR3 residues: CASSLGYGSSGNTIYF. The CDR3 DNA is TGCGCCAGCAGCTTGGGGTACGGAAGCTCTGGAAACACCATATATTTT.

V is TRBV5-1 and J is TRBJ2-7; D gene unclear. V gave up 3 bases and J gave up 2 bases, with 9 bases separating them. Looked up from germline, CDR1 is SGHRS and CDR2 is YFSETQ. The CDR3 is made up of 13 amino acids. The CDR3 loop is CASSSDRPYEQYF. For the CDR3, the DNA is TGCGCCAGCAGCTCGGACCGACCCTACGAGCAGTACTTC. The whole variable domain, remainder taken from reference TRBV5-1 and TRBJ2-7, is KAGVTQTPRYLIKTRGQQVTLSCSPISGHRSVSWYQQTPGQGLQFLFEYFSETQRNKGNFPGRFSGRQFSNSRSEMNVSTLELGDSALYLCASSSDRPYEQYFGPGTRLTVT.

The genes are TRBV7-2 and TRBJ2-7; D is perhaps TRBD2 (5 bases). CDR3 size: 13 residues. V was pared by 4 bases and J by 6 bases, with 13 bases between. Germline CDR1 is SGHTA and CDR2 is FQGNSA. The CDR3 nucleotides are TGTGCCAGCAGCTCAAGCCGACGGGGCGAGCAGTACTTC. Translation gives CASSSSRRGEQYF.